This T cell receptor (beta chain) was profiled in a study of cytomegalovirus exposure and HLA in healthy donors. In the study overall: Around 78 million unique TCRs, all from HLA-typed donors, were included in an early release of the data.

The CDR3 extends over 15 amino acids. CDR1 is SQVTM, CDR2 ANQGSEA, per germline. V lost 1 base, J lost 4 bases, and 5 bases stayed unmatched. General study results and limits: Sequencing likely produced, as an artifact, a cluster of highly shared sequence variants. Within an earlier analysis, most TCR beta V segments proved productive either about 90% or about 30% of the time.

Primers included in the PCR were 60 Vbeta and 13 Jbeta primers. Produced via immunoSEQ multiplex PCR; TCRdb's table is partial and in-frame only. This table holds 150,000 to 200,000 clones, 80% to 85% found once. As concerns this clone: Antigen specificity is unknown.

The chain has TRBV29-1 and TRBJ1-1; 11 nucleotides line up with TRBD1. This receptor was identified in a woman aged 18-29 years in good health and CMV-seropositive. What was sequenced was PBMCs. CDR3: CSVEVVGQGGTEAFF. CDR3 sequence (DNA): TGCAGCGTTGAAGTGGTGGGACAGGGGGGCACTGAAGCTTTCTTT.